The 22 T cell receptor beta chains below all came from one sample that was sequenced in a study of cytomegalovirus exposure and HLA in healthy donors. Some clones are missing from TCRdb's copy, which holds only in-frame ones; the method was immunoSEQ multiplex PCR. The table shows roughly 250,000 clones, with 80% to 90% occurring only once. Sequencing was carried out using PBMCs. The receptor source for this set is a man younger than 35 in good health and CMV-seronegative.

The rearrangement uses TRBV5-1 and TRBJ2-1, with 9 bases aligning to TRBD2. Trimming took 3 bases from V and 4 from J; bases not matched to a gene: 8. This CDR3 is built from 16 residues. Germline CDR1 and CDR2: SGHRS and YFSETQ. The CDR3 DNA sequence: TGCGCCAGCAGCTCCTTAGCGGGAGCTCAGTACAATGAGCAGTTCTTC. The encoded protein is CASSSLAGAQYNEQFF.

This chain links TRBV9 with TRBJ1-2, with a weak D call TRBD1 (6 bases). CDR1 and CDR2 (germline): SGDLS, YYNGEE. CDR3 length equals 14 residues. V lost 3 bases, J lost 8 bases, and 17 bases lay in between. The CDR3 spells CASSDPHRDQGYTF. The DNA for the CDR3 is TGTGCCAGCAGCGACCCCCACAGGGACCAAGGCTACACCTTC.

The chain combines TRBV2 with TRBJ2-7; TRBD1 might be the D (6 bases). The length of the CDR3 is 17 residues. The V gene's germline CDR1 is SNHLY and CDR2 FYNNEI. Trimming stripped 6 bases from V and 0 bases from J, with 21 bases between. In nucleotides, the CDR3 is TGTGCCAGCAGCAGCAGGGGCACTACAAGGAGCTCCTACGAGCAGTACTTC. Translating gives CASSSRGTTRSSYEQYF.

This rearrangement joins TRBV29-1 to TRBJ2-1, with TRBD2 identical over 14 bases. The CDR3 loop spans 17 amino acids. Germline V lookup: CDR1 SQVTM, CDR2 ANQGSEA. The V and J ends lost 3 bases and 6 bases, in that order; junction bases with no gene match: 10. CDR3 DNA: TGCAGCGTTGATTTGTGGGGGACTAGCGGGAGCGTCAATGAGCAGTTCTTC. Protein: CSVDLWGTSGSVNEQFF.

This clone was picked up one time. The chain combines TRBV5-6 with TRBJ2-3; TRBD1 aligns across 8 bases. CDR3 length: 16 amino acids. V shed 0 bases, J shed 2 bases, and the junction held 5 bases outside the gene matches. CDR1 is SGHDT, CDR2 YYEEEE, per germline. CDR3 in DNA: TGTGCCAGCAGCTTGGACAGGGGGTCGTTCACAGATACGCAGTATTTT. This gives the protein CASSLDRGSFTDTQYF.

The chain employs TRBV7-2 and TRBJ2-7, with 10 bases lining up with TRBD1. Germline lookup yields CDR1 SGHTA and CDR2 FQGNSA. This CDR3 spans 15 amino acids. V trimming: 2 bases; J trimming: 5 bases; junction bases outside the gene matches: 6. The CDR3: CASSLRPGQGNEQYF. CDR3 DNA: TGTGCCAGCAGCTTAAGGCCGGGACAGGGGAACGAGCAGTACTTC.

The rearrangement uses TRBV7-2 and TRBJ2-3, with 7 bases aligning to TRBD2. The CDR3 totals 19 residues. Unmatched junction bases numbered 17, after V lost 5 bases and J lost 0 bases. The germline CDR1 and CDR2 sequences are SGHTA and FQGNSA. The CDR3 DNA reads TGTGCCAGCAGCCAGAGCGGACTAGGGATCCTTAAGAGCACAGATACGCAGTATTTT. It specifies CASSQSGLGILKSTDTQYF.

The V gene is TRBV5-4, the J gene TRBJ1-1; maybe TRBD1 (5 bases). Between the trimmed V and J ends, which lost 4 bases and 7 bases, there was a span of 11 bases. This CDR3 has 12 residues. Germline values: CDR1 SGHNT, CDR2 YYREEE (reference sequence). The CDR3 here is CASSPMGGEAFF. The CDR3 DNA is TGTGCCAGCAGCCCCATGGGGGGTGAAGCTTTCTTT.

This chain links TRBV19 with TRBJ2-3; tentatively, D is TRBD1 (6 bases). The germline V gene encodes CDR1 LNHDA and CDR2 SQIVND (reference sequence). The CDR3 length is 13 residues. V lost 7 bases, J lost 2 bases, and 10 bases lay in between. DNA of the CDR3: TGTGCCAGTAAGTACAGGGACACAGATACGCAGTATTTT. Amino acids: CASKYRDTDTQYF.

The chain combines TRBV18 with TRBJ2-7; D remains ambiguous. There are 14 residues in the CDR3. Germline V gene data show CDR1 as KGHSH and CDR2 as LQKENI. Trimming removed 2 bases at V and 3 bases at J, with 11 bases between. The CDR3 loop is CASSPYAVRYEQYF. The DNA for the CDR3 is TGTGCCAGCTCACCATACGCGGTCCGCTACGAGCAGTACTTC.

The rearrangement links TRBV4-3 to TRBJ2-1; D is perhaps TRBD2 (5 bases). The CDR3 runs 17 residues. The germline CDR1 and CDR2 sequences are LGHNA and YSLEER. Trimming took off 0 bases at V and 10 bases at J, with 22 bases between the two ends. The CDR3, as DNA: TGCGCCAGCAGCCAAGACGATCTAGCCCGTGCTGAACGGGAGCAGTTCTTC. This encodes CASSQDDLARAEREQFF.

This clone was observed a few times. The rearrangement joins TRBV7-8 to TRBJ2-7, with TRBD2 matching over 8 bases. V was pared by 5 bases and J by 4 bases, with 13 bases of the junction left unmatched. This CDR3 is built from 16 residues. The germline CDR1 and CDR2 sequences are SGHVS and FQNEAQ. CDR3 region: CASSPWGRGGTYEQYF. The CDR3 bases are TGTGCCAGCAGCCCCTGGGGTCGCGGGGGGACTTACGAGCAGTACTTC.

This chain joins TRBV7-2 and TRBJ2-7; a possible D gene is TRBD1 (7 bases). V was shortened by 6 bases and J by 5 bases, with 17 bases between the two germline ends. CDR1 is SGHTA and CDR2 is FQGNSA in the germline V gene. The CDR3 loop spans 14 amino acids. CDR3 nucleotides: TGTGCCAGCAGAACCGACAGGGACTTTCACGAGCAGTACTTC. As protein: CASRTDRDFHEQYF. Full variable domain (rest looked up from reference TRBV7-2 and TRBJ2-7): GAGVSQSPSNKVTEKGKDVELRCDPISGHTALYWYRQSLGQGLEFLIYFQGNSAPDKSGLPSDRFSAERTGGSVSTLTIQRTQQEDSAVYLCASRTDRDFHEQYFGPGTRLTVT.

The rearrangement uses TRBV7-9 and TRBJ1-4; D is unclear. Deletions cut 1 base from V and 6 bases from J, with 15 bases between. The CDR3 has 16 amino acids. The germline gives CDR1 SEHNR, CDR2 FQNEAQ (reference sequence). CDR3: CASSLGGVLVYEKLFF. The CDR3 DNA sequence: TGTGCCAGCAGCTTAGGAGGCGTTCTTGTATATGAAAAACTGTTTTTT.

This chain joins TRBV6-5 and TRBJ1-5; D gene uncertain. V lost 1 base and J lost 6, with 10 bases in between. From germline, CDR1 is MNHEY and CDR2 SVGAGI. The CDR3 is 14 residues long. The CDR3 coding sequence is TGTGCCAGCAGTTACTTGGGCATTCGTCAGCCCCAGCATTTT. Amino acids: CASSYLGIRQPQHF.

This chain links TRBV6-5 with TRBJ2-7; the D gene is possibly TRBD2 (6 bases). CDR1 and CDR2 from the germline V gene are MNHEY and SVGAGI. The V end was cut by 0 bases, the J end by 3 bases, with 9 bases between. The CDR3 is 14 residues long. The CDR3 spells CASSYSGGNYEQYF. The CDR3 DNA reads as TGTGCCAGCAGTTACTCCGGCGGGAACTACGAGCAGTACTTC.

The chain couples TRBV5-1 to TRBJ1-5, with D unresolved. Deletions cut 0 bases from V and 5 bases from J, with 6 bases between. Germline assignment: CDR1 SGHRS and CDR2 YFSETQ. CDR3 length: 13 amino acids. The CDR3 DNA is TGCGCCAGCAGCTTGGGGCATGATCAGCCCCAGCATTTT. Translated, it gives CASSLGHDQPQHF. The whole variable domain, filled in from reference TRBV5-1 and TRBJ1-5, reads KAGVTQTPRYLIKTRGQQVTLSCSPISGHRSVSWYQQTPGQGLQFLFEYFSETQRNKGNFPGRFSGRQFSNSRSEMNVSTLELGDSALYLCASSLGHDQPQHFGDGTRLSIL.

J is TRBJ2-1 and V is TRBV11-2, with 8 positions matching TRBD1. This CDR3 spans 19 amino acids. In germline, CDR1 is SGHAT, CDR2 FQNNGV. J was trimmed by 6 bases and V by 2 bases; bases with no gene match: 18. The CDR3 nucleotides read TGTGCCAGCAGCTTACTTGGACAGGGCACGACTAGTACGTTCAATGAGCAGTTCTTC. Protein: CASSLLGQGTTSTFNEQFF.

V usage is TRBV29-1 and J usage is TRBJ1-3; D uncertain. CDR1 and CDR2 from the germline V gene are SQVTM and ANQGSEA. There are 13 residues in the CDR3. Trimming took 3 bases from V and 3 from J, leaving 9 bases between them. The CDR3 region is CSVDAGGGNTIYF. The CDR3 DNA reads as TGCAGCGTTGACGCGGGAGGTGGAAACACCATATATTTT.

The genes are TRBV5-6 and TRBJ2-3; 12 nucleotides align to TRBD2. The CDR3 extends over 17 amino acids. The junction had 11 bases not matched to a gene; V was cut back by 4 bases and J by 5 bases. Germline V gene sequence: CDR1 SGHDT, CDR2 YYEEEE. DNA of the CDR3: TGTGCCAGCAGCCCATATCCTAGCGGGAGGGCCCAAGATACGCAGTATTTT. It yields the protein CASSPYPSGRAQDTQYF.

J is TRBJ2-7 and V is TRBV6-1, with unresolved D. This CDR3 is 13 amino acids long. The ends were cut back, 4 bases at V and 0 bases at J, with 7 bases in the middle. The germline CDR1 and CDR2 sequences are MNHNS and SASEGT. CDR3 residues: CASSGGLSYEQYF. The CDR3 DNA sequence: TGTGCCAGCAGTGGAGGTCTCTCCTACGAGCAGTACTTC.

This chain's CDR3 is CASSSTSGATDTQYF. The CDR3 DNA reads as TGCGCCAGCAGTTCGACTAGCGGGGCCACAGATACGCAGTATTTT. V and J are TRBV10-2 and TRBJ2-3, with 11 bases fitting TRBD2. Germline V gene lookup returns CDR1 WSHSY and CDR2 SAAADI. The junction had 3 bases not matched to a gene; V was cut back by 5 bases and J by 2 bases. The CDR3 has 15 residues.